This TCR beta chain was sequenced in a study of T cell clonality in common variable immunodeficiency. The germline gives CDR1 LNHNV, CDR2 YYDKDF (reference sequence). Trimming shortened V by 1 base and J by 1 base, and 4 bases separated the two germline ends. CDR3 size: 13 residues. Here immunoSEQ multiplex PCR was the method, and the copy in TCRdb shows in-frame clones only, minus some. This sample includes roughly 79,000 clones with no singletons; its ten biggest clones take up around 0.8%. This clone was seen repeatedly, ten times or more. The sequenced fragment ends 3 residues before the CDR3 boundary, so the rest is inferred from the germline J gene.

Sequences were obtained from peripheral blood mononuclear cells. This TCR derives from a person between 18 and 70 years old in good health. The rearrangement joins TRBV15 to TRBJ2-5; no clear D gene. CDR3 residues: CATSRGLQETQYF. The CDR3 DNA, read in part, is TGTGCCACCAGCAGAGGACTCCAAGAGACC.